These T cell receptor beta chains were read from a single sample in a study of blood T cells in healthy people across ages. TCRdb re-analysed the 5' RACE reads in MiXCR, keeping a single row per CDR3 protein. In the table there are more than 450,000 distinct CDR3 sequences, around 27% of which are singletons. This same sample was also part of a study on T cells of mothers and their children.

Sequencing was performed on blood. The source is a boy aged 2 to 10 in good health. Both conserved end residues are part of each CDR3. The D gene is left open where the match is weak. The size field is filled for only some rows; it gives once, few, many or a size class.

size	J	D	V	DNA	CDR3
-	TRBJ1-2	-	TRBV30	TGTGCCTGGAGTCCACTCCGGGGGCAAGGGGGCTACACCTTC	CAWSPLRGQGGYTF
once	TRBJ1-5	-	TRBV20-1	TGCAGTGCTAGAGACTTCGATGAGCAGGAAAGCAATCAGCCCCAGCATTTT	CSARDFDEQESNQPQHF
many	TRBJ1-4	-	TRBV7-2	TGTGCCAGCAGCTTAGGGGGTTTGGAGGAAAAACTGTTTTTT	CASSLGGLEEKLFF
-	TRBJ2-1	-	TRBV7-2	TGTGCCAGCAGCTTTAGTCCCAGAAGGGGGTACAATGAGCAGTTCTTC	CASSFSPRRGYNEQFF
once	TRBJ1-2	TRBD1	TRBV6-5	TGTGCCAGCAGGCGCTTACAGGGGGTCGGCTATGGCTACACCTTC	CASRRLQGVGYGYTF
once	TRBJ2-3	-	TRBV12-3/TRBV12-4	TGTGCCAGCAGTGGGCAAGGAGGGATAGATACGCAGTATTTT	CASSGQGGIDTQYF
-	TRBJ1-3	TRBD1	TRBV14	TGTGCCAGCAGCTTCGGGACAGGGCCCGGAAACACCATATATTTT	CASSFGTGPGNTIYF
few	TRBJ2-7	-	TRBV6-2/TRBV6-3	TGTGCCAGCAGTTACGGGAGGCCCTCCTACGAGCAGTACTTC	CASSYGRPSYEQYF
-	TRBJ2-3	TRBD1	TRBV20-1	TGCAGTGCCCCTAAGGGGGCATCAGATACGCAGTATTTT	CSAPKGASDTQYF
-	TRBJ2-5	-	TRBV7-9	TGTGCCAGCAGCTCTCTTCTCGAGACCCAGTACTTC	CASSSLLETQYF
few	TRBJ2-5	TRBD1	TRBV7-9	TGTACCAGCAGTTGGGACGGTGGACAGGCCTACCAAGAGACCCAGTACTTC	CTSSWDGGQAYQETQYF
few	TRBJ2-1	-	TRBV7-9	TGTGCCAGCAGCTTAGGGGGGCGCCCCCGTCGGGAGCAGTTCTTC	CASSLGGRPRREQFF
few	TRBJ2-1	TRBD2	TRBV9	TGTGCCAGCAGCGTAGGGGGTAGCGGGACCTACAATGAGCAGTTCTTC	CASSVGGSGTYNEQFF
few	TRBJ2-6	-	TRBV10-3	TGTGCCATCAGTGGGACGGGGGGCCTCTCTGGGGCCAACGTCCTGACTTTC	CAISGTGGLSGANVLTF
-	TRBJ2-7	TRBD1	TRBV20-1	TGCAGTGCTGCCCGGGGGGGACAGGGGGCCTACGAGCAGTACTTC	CSAARGGQGAYEQYF
-	TRBJ1-1	-	TRBV27	TGTGCCAGCAGTTTTAAATATATCTTAACGGGTACTGAAGCTTTCTTT	CASSFKYILTGTEAFF
few	TRBJ2-3	TRBD2	TRBV2	TGTGCCGTCCGACTAGCGCCTAGCACAGATACGCAGTATTTT	CAVRLAPSTDTQYF
-	TRBJ1-1	-	TRBV27	TGTGCCAGCAGTTTGGGAAACAGGGTTATGAACACTGAAGCTTTCTTT	CASSLGNRVMNTEAFF
-	TRBJ1-3	-	TRBV12-3/TRBV12-4	TGTGCCAGCAGCCCGTGGGGGTCGGGAGGAAACACCATATATTTT	CASSPWGSGGNTIYF
few	TRBJ2-2	-	TRBV6-2/TRBV6-3	TGTGCCAGCAGTTACGGAGCCGGGGAGCTGTTTTTT	CASSYGAGELFF
-	TRBJ2-1	TRBD2	TRBV27	TGTGCCAGCATCAAAAGCGGGAGGGCCTACAATGAGCAGTTCTTC	CASIKSGRAYNEQFF
-	TRBJ1-2	-	TRBV7-9	TGTGCCAGCAGCTTAGGAGGGGATGTCTATGGCTACACCTTC	CASSLGGDVYGYTF
once	TRBJ2-1	-	TRBV29-1	TGCAGCGTTGAAAGATTTTGGGATGAGCAGTTCTTC	CSVERFWDEQFF
-	TRBJ1-4	-	TRBV6-2/TRBV6-3	TGTGCCAGCGCGGTAGGGGAAAAACTGTTTTTT	CASAVGEKLFF
-	TRBJ2-5	TRBD2	TRBV5-1	TGCGCCAGCGAGGGACTAGCGGAGCGGAGCCTACAAGAGACCCAGTACTTC	CASEGLAERSLQETQYF
-	TRBJ2-7	TRBD1	TRBV20-1	TGCAGTGCCACCGGGACAGCCACCTACGAGCAGTACTTC	CSATGTATYEQYF
-	TRBJ2-1	TRBD2	TRBV7-3	TGTGCCAGCAGCCTCCGGGGAGGGGTCAATGAGCAGTTCTTC	CASSLRGGVNEQFF